This note documents a single T cell receptor (beta chain) sequence. The sample originates from a study of cytotoxic CD8 clonotypes in ibrutinib-treated CLL. Data came from immunoSEQ multiplex PCR; TCRdb stores just in-frame clones and leaves some out. The top ten hold over 15% of the sample, which has more than 200,000 clones, 60% to 75% seen once. Germline CDR1 is SGDLS and CDR2 is YYNGEE. This CDR3 is built from 14 residues. The V end was cut by 0 bases, the J end by 3 bases, with 6 bases between. This clonotype was sampled from a human donor with chronic lymphocytic leukemia. This chain joins TRBV9 and TRBJ1-4, with unresolved D. The sequencing used PBMCs, collected after 24 months of ibrutinib treatment. This CDR3 is CASSVADANEKLFF. In DNA, the CDR3 is TGTGCCAGCAGCGTAGCGGACGCTAATGAAAAACTGTTTTTT.